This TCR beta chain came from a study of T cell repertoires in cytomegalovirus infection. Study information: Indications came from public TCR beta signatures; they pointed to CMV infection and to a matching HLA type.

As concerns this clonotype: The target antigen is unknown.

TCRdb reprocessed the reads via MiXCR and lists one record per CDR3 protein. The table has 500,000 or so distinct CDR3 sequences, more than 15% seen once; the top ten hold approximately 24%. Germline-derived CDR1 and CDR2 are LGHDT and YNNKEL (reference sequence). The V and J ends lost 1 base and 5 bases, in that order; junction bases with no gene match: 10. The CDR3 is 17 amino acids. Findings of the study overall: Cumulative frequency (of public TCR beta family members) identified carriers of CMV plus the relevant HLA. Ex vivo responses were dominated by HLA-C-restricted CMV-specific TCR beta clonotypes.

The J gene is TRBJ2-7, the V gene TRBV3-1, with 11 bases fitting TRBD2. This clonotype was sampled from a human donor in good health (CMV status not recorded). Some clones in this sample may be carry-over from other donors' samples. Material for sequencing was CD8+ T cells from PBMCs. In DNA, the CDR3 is TGTGCCAGCAGCCAAGGAACTAGCGGGAGAGGGTCCAACGAGCAGTACTTC. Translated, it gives CASSQGTSGRGSNEQYF.